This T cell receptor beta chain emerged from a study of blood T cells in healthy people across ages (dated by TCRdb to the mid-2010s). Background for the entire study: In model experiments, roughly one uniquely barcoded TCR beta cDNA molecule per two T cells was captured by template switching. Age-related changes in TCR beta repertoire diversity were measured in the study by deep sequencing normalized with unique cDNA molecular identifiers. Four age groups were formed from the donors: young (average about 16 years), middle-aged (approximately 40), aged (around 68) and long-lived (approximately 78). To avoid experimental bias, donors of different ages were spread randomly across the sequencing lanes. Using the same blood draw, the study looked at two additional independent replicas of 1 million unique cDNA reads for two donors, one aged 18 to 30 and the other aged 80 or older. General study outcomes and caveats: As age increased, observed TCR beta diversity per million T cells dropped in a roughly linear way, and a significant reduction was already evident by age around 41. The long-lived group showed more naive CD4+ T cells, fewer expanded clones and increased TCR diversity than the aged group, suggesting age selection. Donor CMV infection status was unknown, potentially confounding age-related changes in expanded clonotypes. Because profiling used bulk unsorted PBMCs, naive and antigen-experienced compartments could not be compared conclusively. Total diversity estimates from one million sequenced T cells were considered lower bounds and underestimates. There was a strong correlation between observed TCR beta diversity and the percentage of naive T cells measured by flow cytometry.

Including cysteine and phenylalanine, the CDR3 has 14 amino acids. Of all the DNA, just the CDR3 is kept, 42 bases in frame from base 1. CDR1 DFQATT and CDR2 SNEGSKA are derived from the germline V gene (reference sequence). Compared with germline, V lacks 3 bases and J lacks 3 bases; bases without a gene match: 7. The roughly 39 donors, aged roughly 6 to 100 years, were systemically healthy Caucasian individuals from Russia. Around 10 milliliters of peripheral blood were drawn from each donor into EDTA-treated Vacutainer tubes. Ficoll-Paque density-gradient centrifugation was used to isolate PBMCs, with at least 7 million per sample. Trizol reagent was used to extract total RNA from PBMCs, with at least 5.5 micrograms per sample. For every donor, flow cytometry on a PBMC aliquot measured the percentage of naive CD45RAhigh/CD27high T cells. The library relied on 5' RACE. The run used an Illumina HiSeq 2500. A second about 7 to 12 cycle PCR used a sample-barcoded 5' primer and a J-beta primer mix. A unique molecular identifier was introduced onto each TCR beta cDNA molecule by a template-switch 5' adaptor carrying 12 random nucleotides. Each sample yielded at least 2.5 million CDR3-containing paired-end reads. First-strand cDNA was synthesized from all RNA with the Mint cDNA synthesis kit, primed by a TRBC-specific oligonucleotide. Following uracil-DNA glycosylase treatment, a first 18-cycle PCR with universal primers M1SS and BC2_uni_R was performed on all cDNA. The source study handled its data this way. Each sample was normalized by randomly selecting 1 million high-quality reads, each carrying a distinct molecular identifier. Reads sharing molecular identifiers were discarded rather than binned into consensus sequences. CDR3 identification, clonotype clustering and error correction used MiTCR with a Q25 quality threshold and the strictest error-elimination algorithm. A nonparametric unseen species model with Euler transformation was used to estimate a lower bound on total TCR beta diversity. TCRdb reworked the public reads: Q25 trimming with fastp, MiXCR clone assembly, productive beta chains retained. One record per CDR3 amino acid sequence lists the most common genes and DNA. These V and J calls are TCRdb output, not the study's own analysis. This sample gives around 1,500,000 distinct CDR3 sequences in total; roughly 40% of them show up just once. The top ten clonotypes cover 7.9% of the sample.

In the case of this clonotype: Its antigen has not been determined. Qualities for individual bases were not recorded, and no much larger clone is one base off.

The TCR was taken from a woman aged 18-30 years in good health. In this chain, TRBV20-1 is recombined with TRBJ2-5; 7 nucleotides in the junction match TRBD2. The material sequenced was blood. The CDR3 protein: CSARDLAVKETQYF. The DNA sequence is TGCAGTGCTAGGGACCTAGCGGTCAAAGAGACCCAGTACTTC.